The 2 T cell receptor beta chains in this list originate from one sample, sequenced in a study of Graves' ophthalmopathy and Graves' hyperthyroidism. Amplified material comprised TCR beta CDR3 regions derived from RNA transcripts. A first-round RT-PCR used HTBI primers, followed by a second-round multiplex PCR. Each CDR3 protein is one row after TCRdb ran MiXCR on the multiplex PCR reads. The sample holds hundreds of thousands of distinct CDR3 sequences, 13% to 15% seen once. Sequenced material: blood. Receptors were obtained from a young woman with Graves' ophthalmopathy.

In this sample, this clonotype turned up a few times. The rearrangement links TRBV9 to TRBJ1-1; TRBD1 matches 10 bases. Germline V lookup: CDR1 SGDLS, CDR2 YYNGEE. V shed 3 bases and J 5 bases; nucleotides not matched to a gene: 7. CDR3 size: 15 residues. In DNA form, the CDR3 reads TGTGCCAGCAGCGGAAGGGACAGGGGAAGAACTGAAGCTTTCTTT. Its translation is CASSGRDRGRTEAFF.

The chain employs TRBV18 and TRBJ2-5; no definite D call. Germline-derived CDR1 and CDR2 are KGHSH and LQKENI. Trimming removed 3 bases at V and 2 bases at J, with 13 bases between. This CDR3 has 15 amino acids. The CDR3 sequence: CASSPPSVSQETQYF. DNA of the CDR3: TGTGCCAGCTCACCCCCGTCCGTGAGTCAAGAGACCCAGTACTTC. The whole variable domain, remainder taken from reference TRBV18 and TRBJ2-5, is NAGVMQNPRHLVRRRGQEARLRCSPMKGHSHVYWYRQLPEEGLKFMVYLQKENIIDESGMPKERFSAEFPKEGPSILRIQQVVRGDSAAYFCASSPPSVSQETQYFGPGTRLLVL.